This record covers a single T cell receptor (beta chain). There is no known antigen for this receptor. Nothing much larger sits one base from this clone, and base qualities are not available. Preparation of the library involved RACE. These reads were obtained on a NextSeq 500. During library preparation, unique molecular identifiers were attached to individual cDNA molecules so that TCRs could be counted in a quantitative, reproducible way. From each blood RNA sample, both TCR alpha and TCR beta chains were sequenced. The paper's processing steps were these. Samples had a median of around 92,000 TCRs, with a range from about 23,224 to 750,000. The Decombinator software suite was used to annotate V, J and CDR3 in the TCR reads. To make PS versus PT1 abundance plots, every sample was subsampled to the same number of TCRs (28,000). TCRs were defined as expanded if absent before sensitization and observed at least eight times at the 2-week time point. The raw public reads went through TCRdb reprocessing: fastp at Q25, MiXCR clone calling, in-frame beta chains kept. Rows are unified per CDR3 protein, each entry keeping the most common DNA and genes. Clone size and V and J calls follow TCRdb, not the original study. Here the sample has 70,000 to 90,000 distinct CDR3 sequences; about 10% occur a single time. 4% to 5.5% of the sample rests with the top ten.

The trim is 5 bases for V and 4 bases for J, with a gap of 18 bases between the germline ends. In the germline V gene, CDR1 corresponds to SGHTA and CDR2 to FQGNSA. The CDR3 contains 16 residues, cysteine and phenylalanine counted. Only the CDR3 portion is preserved as DNA: 48 bases, with reading frame beginning at the first base. Per the publication, the time point label means: patch test 2, 6 weeks after DPC sensitization. The sample's treatment or condition label, decoded: therapeutic diphenylcyclopropenone sensitization with weekly scalp DPC. At every patch-test visit, the blood draw took place before the patch test was put on. Patients were considered eligible if aged 18 to 70, diagnosed with alopecia and deemed suitable for DPC therapy, and patients were excluded if pregnant. Total RNA was extracted from unfractionated whole blood collected in Tempus Blood RNA tubes. The sample comes from a study of human T cells and chemical hapten exposure (dated by TCRdb to the early 2020s). At the level of the whole study: For sensitization, 2% DPC in acetone was applied to a roughly 2 cm by roughly 2 cm area of upper inner arm skin. The mostly female patient cohort included alopecia areata with under or over 50% scalp involvement, alopecia totalis and alopecia universalis. Blood for TCR sequencing was provided by twenty-nine alopecia patients at one to four time points (pre-sensitization, 2, 6 and 24 weeks). This study followed changes in the peripheral blood TCR repertoire in vivo during primary and secondary sensitization of alopecia patients to the hapten diphenylcyclopropenone (DPC). Weekly therapeutic DPC doses were additionally applied to the scalp of patients throughout the approximately 24-week study period. The libraries were sequenced as a pool, and the TCR yield per sample differed mostly because of small variations in library volumes within the pool. Blood samples were taken from patients before sensitization (week 0) and at 2, 6 and about 24 weeks after DPC sensitization. Patch testing on the upper back used Finn chambers containing 0.01% DPC, with scoring done after 6 days according to International Contact Dermatitis Research Group standards. The investigation overall reported the following: Expanded TCRs formed significantly more large CDR3 similarity clusters than pre-sensitization or healthy control sets, consistent with antigen-driven responses. Alopecia, a presumed autoimmune disease, was present in all patients, so the immune response of the patients might differ from that of healthy individuals. Patch test score correlated positively with the number of PT1 expanded TCRs, reaching significance at thresholds 8, 16 and 32 but not at 4. After repeated subsampling, changes were observed in the strength of the expansion versus patch-test correlation and in the threshold at which the correlation became significant. No change with DPC sensitization was found in the number of TCRs above 1 in 1000 frequency, and no evidence of global repertoire structure alterations was found.

This clonotype originated in a woman between 45 and 60 years old with alopecia areata. Some clones in this sample may be carry-over from other donors' samples. The sequences come from whole blood, collected in connection with sensitization to the hapten diphenylcyclopropenone (DPC). In this chain, TRBV7-2 is recombined with TRBJ2-1; the best D guess is TRBD2, with 6 bases matching. This receptor carries the CDR3 CASSPLKSGPYNEQFF. The nucleotide sequence reads TGTGCCAGCAGCCCTCTTAAGAGCGGGCCTTACAATGAGCAGTTCTTC.